The clone carrying this TCR beta chain was seen many times. Its antigen is currently unknown. The sample originates from a study of early T cells in non-severe SARS-CoV-2 infection. Study details: The study sequenced bulk RNA from unsorted whole blood, with chains unpaired. Study results and limitations: A preference for anti-spike CD8 responses marked VDJdb matching, which missed private and CD4 specificities.

Unique molecular identifier tags were affixed to discrete cDNA molecules. TCRdb processed the 5' RACE reads anew with MiXCR; each CDR3 protein has one entry. Counted here are more than 35,000 distinct CDR3 sequences, approximately 10% occurring once; the ten biggest clones make up roughly a fifth. V gave up 3 bases and J gave up 0 bases, with 9 bases separating them. CDR1 is WSHSY, CDR2 SAAADI, per germline. This CDR3 has 16 amino acids. The chain carries TRBV10-2 and TRBJ2-6; D gene unclear. The sample taken for sequencing was whole blood. This clonotype was obtained from an adult who was a healthcare worker with PCR-confirmed SARS-CoV-2 infection or an uninfected control (not recorded which). CDR3 nucleotides: TGCGCCAGCAGTGATACAACGGGCTCTGGGGCCAACGTCCTGACTTTC. This encodes CASSDTTGSGANVLTF.